This T cell receptor beta chain was recovered during a study of immune evolution from preneoplasia to lung adenocarcinoma. Repertoires were generated with immunoSEQ multiplex PCR, while TCRdb's copy carries only in-frame clones and drops some. The sample yields about 4,300 clones, approximately 90% seen once. Resections took place in Japan or China from about 2014 to 2017. Germline V gene sequence: CDR1 SGHTA, CDR2 FQGNSA. Trimming cost V 5 bases and J 4 bases, with 16 bases left between them. This CDR3 is 15 amino acids long. V usage is TRBV7-2 and J usage is TRBJ2-3; D call uncertain. The sample comprised FFPE lung adenocarcinoma in situ tissue. The sequence derives from a person between 55 and 80 years old with lung adenocarcinoma. CDR3: CASSLGLGRPDTQYF. CDR3 nucleotide sequence: TGTGCCAGCAGCCTAGGGCTAGGAAGACCAGATACGCAGTATTTT.